Sequencing of this TCR beta chain was carried out in a study of post-analysis software for immune sequencing data. The wider study: Some patients lacked subtype; others had relapsing-remitting, secondary progressive or progressive-relapsing disease. Study-level findings and limits: Patients with multiple sclerosis recorded significantly lower normalized Chao1 diversity than controls, the study found. There were four or five TRBV segments more frequent in patients than controls, and TRBV5-6, TRBV5-1 and TRBV20-1 were among them. Co-batched samples clustered tightly together by F measure.

Each TCR beta cDNA library carried unique molecular identifiers. The T cell input of roughly 0.95 to 10 million gave a few hundred thousand cDNA molecules. One entry per CDR3 protein results from TCRdb running MiXCR on the PCR reads. Of approximately 730,000 distinct CDR3 sequences listed, 35% to 55% are singletons. With respect to this clonotype: Antigen specificity is unknown.

The CDR3 has 14 residues. The ends were cut back, 6 bases at V and 1 base at J, with 12 bases in the middle. Sequenced sample: blood. This clonotype was obtained from a girl aged 5-17 years with multiple sclerosis. The chain is built from TRBV12-3 or TRBV12-4 and TRBJ1-1; the D is unclear. CDR3 residues: CASRGFGRNTEAFF. The CDR3 DNA sequence: TGTGCCAGCAGAGGATTCGGGAGGAACACTGAAGCTTTCTTT.